This TCR beta chain was documented in a study of T-cell memory formation after mild COVID-19. Study-wide findings and caveats: Memory from before infection featured some responding clones, which suggests cross-reactive memory joined. Shrinking CD4+ clones were chiefly CM and EM; CD8+ ones were chiefly EMRA.

This CDR3 comprises 12 residues. The germline V gene encodes CDR1 SGHTA and CDR2 FQGNSA. V was trimmed by 2 bases and J by 6 bases, leaving 8 bases between them. TCRdb redid the calling of the 5' RACE reads with MiXCR, one entry per CDR3 protein. The table has about 430,000 distinct CDR3 sequences, more than 15% seen once. Notes on this clonotype: Its antigen is unknown.

What was sequenced was PBMCs or a T cell subset sorted from them (not recorded which). The chain recombines TRBV7-2 with TRBJ2-7, with D perhaps given as TRBD1 or TRBD2 (5 bases each). The sequence came from a man aged 18 to 29 who had mild COVID-19 (a few samples of this study predate the infection). Cell type and time point are not known. As DNA, the CDR3 is TGTGCCAGCAGCTTAAACGGGGCCGAGCAGTACTTC. Encoded protein: CASSLNGAEQYF.